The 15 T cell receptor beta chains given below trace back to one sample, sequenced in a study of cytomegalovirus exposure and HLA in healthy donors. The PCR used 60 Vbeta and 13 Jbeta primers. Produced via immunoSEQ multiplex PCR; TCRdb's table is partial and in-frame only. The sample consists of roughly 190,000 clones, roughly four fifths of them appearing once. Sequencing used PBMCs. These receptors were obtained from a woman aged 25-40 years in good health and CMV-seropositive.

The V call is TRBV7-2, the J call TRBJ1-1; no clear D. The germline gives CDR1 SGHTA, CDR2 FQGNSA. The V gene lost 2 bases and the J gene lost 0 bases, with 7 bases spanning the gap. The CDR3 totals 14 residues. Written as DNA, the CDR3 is TGTGCCAGCAGCTTATGGGCGCTGAACACTGAAGCTTTCTTT. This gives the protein CASSLWALNTEAFF. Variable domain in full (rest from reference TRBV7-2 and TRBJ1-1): GAGVSQSPSNKVTEKGKDVELRCDPISGHTALYWYRQSLGQGLEFLIYFQGNSAPDKSGLPSDRFSAERTGGSVSTLTIQRTQQEDSAVYLCASSLWALNTEAFFGQGTRLTVV.

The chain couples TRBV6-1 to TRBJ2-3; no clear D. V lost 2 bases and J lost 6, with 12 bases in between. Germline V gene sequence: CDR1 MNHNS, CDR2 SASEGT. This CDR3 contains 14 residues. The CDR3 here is CASSELRYIDTQYF. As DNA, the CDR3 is TGTGCCAGCAGTGAATTGCGGTACATTGATACGCAGTATTTT.

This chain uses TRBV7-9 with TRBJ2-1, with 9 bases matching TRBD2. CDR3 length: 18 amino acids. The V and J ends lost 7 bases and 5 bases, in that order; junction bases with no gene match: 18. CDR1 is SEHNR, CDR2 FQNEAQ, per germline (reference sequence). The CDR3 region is CASTTSSTLAGVDNEQFF. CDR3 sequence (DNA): TGTGCCAGCACCACTAGCTCTACATTAGCGGGGGTGGACAATGAGCAGTTCTTC.

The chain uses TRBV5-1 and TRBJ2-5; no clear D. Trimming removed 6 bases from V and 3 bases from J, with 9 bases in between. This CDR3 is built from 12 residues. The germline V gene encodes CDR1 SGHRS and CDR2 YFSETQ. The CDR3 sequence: CASTESKETQYF. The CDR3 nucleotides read TGCGCCAGCACCGAGAGTAAAGAGACCCAGTACTTC.

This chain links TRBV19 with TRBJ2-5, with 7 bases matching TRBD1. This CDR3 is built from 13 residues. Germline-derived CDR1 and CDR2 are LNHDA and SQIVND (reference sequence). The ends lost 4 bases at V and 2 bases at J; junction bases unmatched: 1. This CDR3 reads CASSTTGQETQYF. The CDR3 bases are TGTGCCAGTAGTACGACAGGGCAAGAGACCCAGTACTTC. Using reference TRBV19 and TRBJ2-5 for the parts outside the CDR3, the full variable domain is DGGITQSPKYLFRKEGQNVTLSCEQNLNHDAMYWYRQDPGQGLRLIYYSQIVNDFQKGDIAEGYSVSREKKESFPLTVTSAQKNPTAFYLCASSTTGQETQYFGPGTRLLVL.

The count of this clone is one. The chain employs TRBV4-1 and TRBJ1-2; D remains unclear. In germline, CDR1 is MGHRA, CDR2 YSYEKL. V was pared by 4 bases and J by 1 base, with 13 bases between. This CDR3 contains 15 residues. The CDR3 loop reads CASSPVAGVNYGYTF. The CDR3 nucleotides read TGCGCCAGCAGCCCAGTCGCCGGGGTTAACTATGGCTACACCTTC.

CDR3 sequence (DNA): TGTGCCAGCAGCCCTCGACTGGGGAGCTCCTACGAGCAGTACTTC. This gives the protein CASSPRLGSSYEQYF. This chain connects TRBV6-5 to TRBJ2-7, with a tentative D call TRBD2 (5 bases). Germline assignment: CDR1 MNHEY and CDR2 SVGAGI. V was cut by 6 bases and J by 0 bases, with 15 bases left in between. This CDR3 spans 15 amino acids.

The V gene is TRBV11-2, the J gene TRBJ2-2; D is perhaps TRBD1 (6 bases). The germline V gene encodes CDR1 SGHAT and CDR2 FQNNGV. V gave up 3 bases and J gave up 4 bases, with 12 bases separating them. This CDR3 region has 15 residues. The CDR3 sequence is CASSLGHLSTGELFF. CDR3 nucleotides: TGTGCCAGCAGCTTGGGACACCTCTCCACCGGGGAGCTGTTTTTT.

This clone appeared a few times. This CDR3 reads CASSLSGQGSDTQYF. The DNA for the CDR3 is TGTGCCAGCAGTTTATCTGGACAGGGATCAGATACGCAGTATTTT. The chain recombines TRBV28 with TRBJ2-3; TRBD1 aligns across 8 bases. This CDR3 contains 15 residues. Germline V gives CDR1 MDHEN, CDR2 SYDVKM. Trimming removed 1 base from V and 4 bases from J; junction bases left unmatched: 4.

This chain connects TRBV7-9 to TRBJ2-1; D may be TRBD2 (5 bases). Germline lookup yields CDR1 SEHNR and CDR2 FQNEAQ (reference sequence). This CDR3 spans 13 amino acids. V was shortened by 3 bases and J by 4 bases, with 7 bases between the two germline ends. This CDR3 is CASSFRLYNEQFF. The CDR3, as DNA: TGTGCCAGCAGCTTCCGACTATACAATGAGCAGTTCTTC.

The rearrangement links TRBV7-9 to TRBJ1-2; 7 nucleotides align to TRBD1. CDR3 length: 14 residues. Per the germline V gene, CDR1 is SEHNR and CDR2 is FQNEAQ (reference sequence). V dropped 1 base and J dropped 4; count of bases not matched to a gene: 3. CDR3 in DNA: TGTGCCAGCAGCTTAGGCAGGGGGGCCTATGGCTACACCTTC. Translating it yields CASSLGRGAYGYTF.

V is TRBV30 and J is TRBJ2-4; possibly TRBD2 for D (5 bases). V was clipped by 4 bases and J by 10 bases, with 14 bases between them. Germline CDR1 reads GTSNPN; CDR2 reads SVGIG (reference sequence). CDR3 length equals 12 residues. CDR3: CAWNGGASIQYF. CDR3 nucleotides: TGTGCCTGGAACGGAGGCGCGTCAATTCAGTACTTC.

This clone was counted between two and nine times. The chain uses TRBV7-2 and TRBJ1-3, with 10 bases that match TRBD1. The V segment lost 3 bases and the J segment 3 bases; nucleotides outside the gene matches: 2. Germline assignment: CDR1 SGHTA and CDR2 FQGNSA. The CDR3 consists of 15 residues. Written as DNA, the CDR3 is TGTGCCAGCAGCTTTGGGACAGGGGATGGAAACACCATATATTTT. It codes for CASSFGTGDGNTIYF.

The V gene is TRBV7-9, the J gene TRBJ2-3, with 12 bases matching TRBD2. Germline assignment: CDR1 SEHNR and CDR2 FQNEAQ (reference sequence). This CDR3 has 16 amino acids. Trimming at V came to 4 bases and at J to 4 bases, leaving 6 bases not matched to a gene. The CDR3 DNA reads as TGTGCCAGCAGCTCCCGACTAGCGGGAGAAGCAGATACGCAGTATTTT. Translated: CASSSRLAGEADTQYF. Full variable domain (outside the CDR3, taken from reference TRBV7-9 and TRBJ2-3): DTGVSQNPRHKITKRGQNVTFRCDPISEHNRLYWYRQTLGQGPEFLTYFQNEAQLEKSRLLSDRFSAERPKGSFSTLEIQRTEQGDSAMYLCASSSRLAGEADTQYFGPGTRLTVL.

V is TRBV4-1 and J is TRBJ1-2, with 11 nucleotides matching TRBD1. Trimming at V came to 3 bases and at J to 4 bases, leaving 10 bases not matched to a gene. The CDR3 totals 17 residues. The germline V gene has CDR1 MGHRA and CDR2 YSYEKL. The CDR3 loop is CASSQFSWTGGLYGYTF. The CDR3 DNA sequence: TGCGCCAGCAGCCAGTTCAGTTGGACAGGGGGCCTCTATGGCTACACCTTC.